This TCR beta chain was found in a study of early T cells in non-severe SARS-CoV-2 infection. CDR1 is MRHNA and CDR2 is SNTAGT in the germline V gene. The CDR3 is 14 amino acids. The J segment lost 6 bases and the V segment lost 5 bases, leaving 6 bases of the junction unmatched. One entry per CDR3 protein, called by TCRdb with MiXCR from the 5' RACE reads. The table shows fewer than 75,000 distinct CDR3 sequences, with about 17% occurring only once. This clonotype was picked up a small number of times. The antigen remains unidentified. Study observations and caveats: Clonotype matching in VDJdb favored anti-spike CD8 responses and did not capture private and CD4 specificities.

The rearrangement joins TRBV6-4 to TRBJ2-7; 11 nucleotides line up with TRBD2. This clonotype was sampled from an adult who was a healthcare worker with PCR-confirmed SARS-CoV-2 infection or an uninfected control (not recorded which). The specimen was whole blood, collected at baseline. Here the CDR3 DNA reads TGTGCCAGCAGTTCCGGGCTAGCGGGAGGCGAGCAGTACTTC. It yields the protein CASSSGLAGGEQYF.